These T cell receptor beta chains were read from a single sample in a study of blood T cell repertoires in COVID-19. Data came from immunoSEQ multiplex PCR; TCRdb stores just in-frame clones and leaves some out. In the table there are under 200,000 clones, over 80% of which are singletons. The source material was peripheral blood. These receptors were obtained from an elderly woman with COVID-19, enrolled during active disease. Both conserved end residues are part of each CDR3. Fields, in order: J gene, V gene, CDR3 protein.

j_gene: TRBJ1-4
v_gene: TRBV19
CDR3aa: CASTRPDRRIEKLFF

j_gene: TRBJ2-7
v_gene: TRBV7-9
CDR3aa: CASSPLGAGAYEQYF

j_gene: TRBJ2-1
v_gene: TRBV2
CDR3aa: CASRRGLADYNEQFF

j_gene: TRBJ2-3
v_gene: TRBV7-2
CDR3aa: CASSLQGGDTQYF

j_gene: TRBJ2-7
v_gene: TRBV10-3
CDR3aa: CAIRRRGQDYEQYF

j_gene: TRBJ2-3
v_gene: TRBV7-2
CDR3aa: CASSKGQGPDTQYF

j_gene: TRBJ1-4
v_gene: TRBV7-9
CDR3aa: CASSPNIGEKLFF

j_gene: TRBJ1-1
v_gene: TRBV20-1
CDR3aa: CSADGDTEAFF

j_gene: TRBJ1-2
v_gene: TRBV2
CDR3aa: CASSDLPYYGYTF

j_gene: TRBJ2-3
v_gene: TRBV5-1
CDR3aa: CASSLGGPRTDTQYF

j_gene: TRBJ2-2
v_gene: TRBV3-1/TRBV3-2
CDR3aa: CASSQDSKLGLFF

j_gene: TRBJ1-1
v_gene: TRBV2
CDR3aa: CASSSSAVPNTEAFF

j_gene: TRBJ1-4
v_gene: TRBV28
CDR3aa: CASSSGTGVEKLFF

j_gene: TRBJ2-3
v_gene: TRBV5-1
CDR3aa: CASSMLAGTSGVTDTQYF

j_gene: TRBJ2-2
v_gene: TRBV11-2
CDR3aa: CASSFSAGGSVGELFF

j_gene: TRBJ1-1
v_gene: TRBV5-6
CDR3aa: CASTNGRVMNTEAFF

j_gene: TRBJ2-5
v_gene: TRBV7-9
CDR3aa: CASSLDGTRGETQYF

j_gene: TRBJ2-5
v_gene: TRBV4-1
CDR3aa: CASSLTGGQETQYF

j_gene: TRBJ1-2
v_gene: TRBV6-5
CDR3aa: CASSYSSGTYGYTF

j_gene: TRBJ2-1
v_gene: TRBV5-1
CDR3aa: CASSLALALGDEQFF

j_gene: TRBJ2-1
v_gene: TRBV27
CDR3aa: CASRVRFSYNEQFF

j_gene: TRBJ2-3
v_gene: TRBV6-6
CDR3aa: CASRDLGQGAGDTQYF

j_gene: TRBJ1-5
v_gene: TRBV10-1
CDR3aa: CARPLVGEKRPQHF

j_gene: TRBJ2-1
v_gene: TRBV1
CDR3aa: CTSSQDRRGEQFF

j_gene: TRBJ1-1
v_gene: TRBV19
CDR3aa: CASSLGTEYDTEAFF

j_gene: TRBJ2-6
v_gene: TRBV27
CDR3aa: CASSLGAGWSGANVLTF

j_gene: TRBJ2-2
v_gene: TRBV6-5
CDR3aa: CASRLFGTNTGELFF

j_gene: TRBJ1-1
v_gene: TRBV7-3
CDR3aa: CASSASMNTEAFF

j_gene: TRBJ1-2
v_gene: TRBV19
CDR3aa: CASSPGGIDGYTF

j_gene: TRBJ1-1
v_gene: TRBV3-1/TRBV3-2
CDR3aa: CASSQGTGNTEAFF